These 13 T cell receptor beta chains came from one sample sequenced in a study of blood T cells in healthy people across ages (dated by TCRdb to about 2015). Library preparation employed 5' RACE. The second PCR ran for roughly 7 to 12 cycles and used a J-beta primer mix along with a sample-barcoded 5' primer. TCRdb applied fastp at Q25 and MiXCR to the public reads, then kept only in-frame beta chains. Entries are consolidated by CDR3 protein sequence, retaining the most common genes and DNA. This sample lists around 2 million distinct CDR3 sequences; about two fifths were detected once. More than 20% of the sample lies in the top ten. The sample taken for sequencing was blood. The receptors were sampled from a human donor in good health.

The rearrangement joins TRBV3-1 to TRBJ2-1; possibly TRBD2 for D (5 bases). The V end lost 4 bases, the J end lost 1 base, and 14 bases lay between the germline ends. CDR1 and CDR2 from the germline V gene are LGHDT and YNNKEL (reference sequence). CDR3 length equals 16 residues. The CDR3, as DNA: TGTGCCAGCAGCCTAGGACTCGCGTCGTCCTACAATGAGCAGTTCTTC. Protein sequence: CASSLGLASSYNEQFF.

V gene TRBV4-2 combines with J gene TRBJ2-2, with TRBD2 identical over 7 bases. The junction had 11 bases not matched to a gene; V was cut back by 6 bases and J by 7 bases. The length of the CDR3 is 15 residues. Germline lookup yields CDR1 LGHNA and CDR2 YNFKEQ. The CDR3 nucleotides are TGTGCCAGCAGTCTGGGGGGGTTGAGGATCGGGGAGCTGTTTTTT. Encoded protein: CASSLGGLRIGELFF.

The table lists this clonotype with a few counts. V is TRBV7-2 and J is TRBJ1-1; 8 nucleotides line up with TRBD1. This CDR3 is built from 15 residues. Losses at the gene ends were 3 bases for V and 5 bases for J; bases not matched to a gene: 8. Germline loops: CDR1 SGHTA, CDR2 FQGNSA. In nucleotides, the CDR3 is TGTGCCAGCAGCTTCGTAACAGGGGGGGGGACTGAAGCTTTCTTT. As protein: CASSFVTGGGTEAFF.

This clonotype was seen only once. CDR3 in amino acids: CASSVQRGAYEQYF. The CDR3 DNA sequence: TGTGCCAGCAGTGTGCAGCGGGGGGCCTACGAGCAGTACTTC. V usage is TRBV2 and J usage is TRBJ2-4; the match to TRBD2 covers 9 bases. The DNA end favors TRBJ2-7, so the J call may be wrong. This CDR3 contains 14 residues. Germline assignment: CDR1 SNHLY and CDR2 FYNNEI.

The chain carries TRBV2 and TRBJ1-5; tentatively, D is TRBD1 (5 bases). Deletions cut 6 bases from V and 2 bases from J, with 14 bases between. The germline CDR1 and CDR2 sequences are SNHLY and FYNNEI. The CDR3 consists of 15 residues. The CDR3 nucleotides read TGTGCCAGCAGGCCGACGGGGGGTGGCAATCAGCCCCAGCATTTT. This codes for CASRPTGGGNQPQHF.

This clonotype was recorded many times. The chain employs TRBV6-2 or TRBV6-3 and TRBJ2-7; D call uncertain. The ends were cut back, 2 bases at V and 7 bases at J, with 9 bases in the middle. This CDR3 has 12 amino acids. Per germline, CDR1 MNHEY and CDR2 SVGEGT. In nucleotides, the CDR3 is TGTGCCAGCAGTTACGGACGGACGGAGCAGTACTTC. It yields the protein CASSYGRTEQYF.

V gene TRBV6-5 combines with J gene TRBJ1-4; D not certain. In germline, CDR1 is MNHEY, CDR2 SVGAGI. The CDR3 loop spans 14 amino acids. V shed 4 bases and J shed 8 bases, with 14 bases lying between them. CDR3 nucleotides: TGTGCCAGCAGTTCGTGGCAGATTGGCGAAAAACTGTTTTTT. Translating gives CASSSWQIGEKLFF.

V usage is TRBV11-2 and J usage is TRBJ2-1; D not resolved. The CDR3 extends over 14 amino acids. Trimming cost V 1 base and J 6 bases, with 10 bases left between them. Germline CDR1 reads SGHAT; CDR2 reads FQNNGV. This CDR3 reads CASSLGATVNEQFF. CDR3 in DNA: TGTGCCAGCAGCTTAGGGGCTACCGTCAATGAGCAGTTCTTC.

The chain recombines TRBV20-1 with TRBJ2-1; D possibly corresponds to TRBD1 (5 bases). The CDR3 is made up of 15 amino acids. In germline, CDR1 is DFQATT, CDR2 SNEGSKA (reference sequence). V was clipped by 4 bases and J by 1 base, with 14 bases between them. The CDR3 spells CSATSGPASYNEQFF. The CDR3 DNA reads TGCAGTGCTACCTCAGGGCCCGCGTCCTACAATGAGCAGTTCTTC.

This clonotype was counted between two and nine times. The chain recombines TRBV20-1 with TRBJ1-2; TRBD1 might be the D (6 bases). CDR1 DFQATT and CDR2 SNEGSKA come from the germline V gene (reference sequence). The length of the CDR3 is 12 residues. CDR3 DNA: TGCAGCGCCCAACAGGGAGGCTATGGCTACACCTTC. It yields the protein CSAQQGGYGYTF.

The genes are TRBV7-2 and TRBJ2-5; possibly TRBD2 for D (5 bases). Per germline, CDR1 SGHTA and CDR2 FQGNSA. V dropped 11 bases and J dropped 4 bases, with 8 bases sitting between them. The CDR3 has 10 amino acids. CDR3 sequence (DNA): TGTGCCGCGGGCTCAGAGACCCAGTACTTC. It yields the protein CAAGSETQYF.

This clonotype was recorded a few times. J is TRBJ2-1 and V is TRBV7-2, with 8 nucleotides matching TRBD2. The trim removed 3 bases at V and 4 bases at J, leaving 5 bases unmatched. The CDR3 loop spans 15 amino acids. Germline assignment: CDR1 SGHTA and CDR2 FQGNSA. The CDR3 here is CASSFEAGEYNEQFF. CDR3 coding DNA: TGTGCCAGCAGCTTTGAAGCGGGGGAGTACAATGAGCAGTTCTTC.

This rearrangement joins TRBV7-2 to TRBJ2-1, with 11 bases lining up with TRBD2. V lost 5 bases, J lost 5 bases, and 8 bases stayed unmatched. The CDR3 covers 16 residues. Germline-derived CDR1 and CDR2 are SGHTA and FQGNSA. The CDR3 sequence is CASSGEGTSGNNEQFF. CDR3 sequence (DNA): TGTGCCAGCAGCGGAGAGGGGACTAGCGGAAACAATGAGCAGTTCTTC.